This T cell receptor beta chain was captured by sequencing in a study of Ad26.COV2.S vaccination and SARS-CoV-2 variants. The V end lost 4 bases, the J end lost 6 bases, and 8 bases lay between the germline ends. This CDR3 has 12 amino acids. CDR1 and CDR2 (germline): MNHNY, SVGAGI (reference sequence). The repertoire was sequenced with immunoSEQ multiplex PCR; TCRdb's copy has only in-frame clones and lacks some. The table records about 350,000 clones, 80% to 90% of them present only once. The treatment is: some 20 received Ad26.COV2.S at low or high dose, single or two shots; 5 received placebo; per-sample allocation not given. Sampling was done on day 63 after the first vaccine or placebo injection.

The sample was peripheral blood, taken in a trial of Ad26.COV2.S vaccine versus placebo. V gene TRBV6-6 combines with J gene TRBJ2-3; D is ambiguous. The TCR comes from a person aged 18-60 years who received the Ad26.COV2.S COVID-19 vaccine or a placebo. The CDR3 loop reads CASSWEGDTQYF. In nucleotides, the CDR3 is TGTGCCAGCAGTTGGGAAGGTGATACGCAGTATTTT.